These 8 T cell receptor beta chains came from one sample sequenced in a study of response to subunit inactivated influenza vaccine. TCRdb re-derived calls from the RT-PCR reads in MiXCR, one entry per CDR3 protein. The data hold approximately 480,000 distinct CDR3 sequences, with approximately 11% observed a single time. The sequencing used PBMCs from blood, collected roughly 6 weeks after vaccination. These receptors were collected from a man aged 50 to 59 who received an inactivated influenza vaccine.

This chain joins TRBV7-9 and TRBJ1-3, with D possibly being TRBD1 (6 bases). CDR1 is SEHNR, CDR2 FQNEAQ, per germline (reference sequence). Deletions cut 5 bases from V and 1 base from J, with 12 bases between. The CDR3 covers 15 residues. The CDR3 DNA reads as TGTGCCAGCAGCCCGCCGGGGGCTTCTGGAAACACCATATATTTT. Amino acid sequence: CASSPPGASGNTIYF.

The chain's CDR3 is CASRVGGMRDEQFF. In nucleotides, the CDR3 is TGTGCCAGCAGAGTTGGGGGGATGAGGGATGAGCAGTTCTTC. The chain has TRBV5-4 and TRBJ2-1; the D gene is possibly TRBD2 (6 bases). Per germline, CDR1 SGHNT and CDR2 YYREEE (reference sequence). The CDR3 consists of 14 residues. Trimming stripped 5 bases from V and 8 bases from J, with 17 bases between.

This clonotype was detected many times. This chain links TRBV20-1 with TRBJ2-1, with 9 bases aligning to TRBD2. Trimming at V came to 8 bases and at J to 5 bases, leaving 13 bases not matched to a gene. Per germline, CDR1 DFQATT and CDR2 SNEGSKA (reference sequence). The CDR3 covers 15 residues. The CDR3 is CSLRLGGRDHNEQFF. The CDR3 DNA reads TGCAGTCTCAGGCTTGGCGGGAGGGATCACAATGAGCAGTTCTTC.

The V and J genes are TRBV7-3 and TRBJ2-2, with D perhaps matching TRBD2 (5 bases). Trimming left V 5 bases short and J 1 base short, with 11 bases between. CDR3 size: 15 residues. Germline-derived CDR1 and CDR2 are SGHTA and FQGTGA. The CDR3 nucleotides read TGTGCCAGCAGCCAAACCAGCGGGAACACCGGGGAGCTGTTTTTT. Its translation: CASSQTSGNTGELFF.

This clonotype was detected ten times or more. This chain links TRBV7-8 with TRBJ1-1, with D tentatively TRBD1 (6 bases). Between the trimmed V and J ends, which lost 5 bases and 5 bases, there was a span of 21 bases. The CDR3 runs to 16 residues. CDR1 and CDR2 from the germline V gene are SGHVS and FQNEAQ. The CDR3 DNA follows: TGTGCCAGCAGCCCGAGGGGGGGGGGAATGGGAACTGAAGCTTTCTTT. This codes for CASSPRGGGMGTEAFF.

This clonotype was found a few times. The rearrangement links TRBV12-3 or TRBV12-4 to TRBJ2-3, with TRBD1 matching 9 bases. The V and J ends lost 3 bases and 4 bases, in that order; junction bases with no gene match: 11. The CDR3 consists of 17 residues. CDR3 DNA sequence: TGTGCCAGCAGTTTTGGGTGGTCGGGACAGGGATCAGATACGCAGTATTTT. It encodes CASSFGWSGQGSDTQYF.

The chain joins TRBV29-1 to TRBJ2-2; the D is unclear. The CDR3 is 13 residues long. The V end was cut by 6 bases, the J end by 5 bases, with 13 bases between. Germline V gene data show CDR1 as SQVTM and CDR2 as ANQGSEA. CDR3 protein: CSVVDTETGELFF. The CDR3 DNA reads TGCAGCGTGGTAGACACGGAGACCGGGGAGCTGTTTTTT.

The V call is TRBV30, the J call TRBJ2-3; 14 bases agree with TRBD2. Germline trimming cut 1 base from V and 0 bases from J; bases unmatched to any gene: 6. The CDR3 loop spans 18 amino acids. CDR1 and CDR2 from the germline V gene are GTSNPN and SVGIG (reference sequence). This CDR3 is CAWSGGTSGGSSTDTQYF. The CDR3 DNA sequence: TGTGCCTGGAGTGGGGGGACTAGCGGGGGATCTAGCACAGATACGCAGTATTTT.